This T cell receptor beta chain derives from a study of molecular identifiers for immune sequencing clone quantification. Study conclusions and caveats: Molecules of identical TCR sharing a barcode could underestimate highly expanded clone sizes. Clones of above 20 RNA copies carried over 98% of effector molecules; in naive cells they carried under 1%.

MiXCR, run by TCRdb on the PCR reads, gives a single entry per CDR3 protein. The sample includes fewer than 25,000 distinct CDR3 sequences, 15% to 20% of them seen just once. The junction had 9 bases not matched to a gene; V was cut back by 5 bases and J by 4 bases. The germline V gene encodes CDR1 SGHDT and CDR2 YYEEEE. This CDR3 is 16 amino acids long. This clonotype was recorded at least ten times. Its antigen remains unknown. The TCR comes from a human donor in good health. Some libraries in this study had Jurkat cell RNA spiked in. The sample taken for sequencing was naive CD8+ T cells from blood, with Jurkat cell RNA spiked in. Regarding subset: FACS-sorted CD8+CD4-CCR7+CD45RA+ naive T cells. The rearrangement links TRBV5-6 to TRBJ1-1, with TRBD1 identical over 12 bases. CDR3 coding DNA: TGTGCCAGCAGTTGGGGGACAGGGGGCTTAAGCACTGAAGCTTTCTTT. This encodes CASSWGTGGLSTEAFF.